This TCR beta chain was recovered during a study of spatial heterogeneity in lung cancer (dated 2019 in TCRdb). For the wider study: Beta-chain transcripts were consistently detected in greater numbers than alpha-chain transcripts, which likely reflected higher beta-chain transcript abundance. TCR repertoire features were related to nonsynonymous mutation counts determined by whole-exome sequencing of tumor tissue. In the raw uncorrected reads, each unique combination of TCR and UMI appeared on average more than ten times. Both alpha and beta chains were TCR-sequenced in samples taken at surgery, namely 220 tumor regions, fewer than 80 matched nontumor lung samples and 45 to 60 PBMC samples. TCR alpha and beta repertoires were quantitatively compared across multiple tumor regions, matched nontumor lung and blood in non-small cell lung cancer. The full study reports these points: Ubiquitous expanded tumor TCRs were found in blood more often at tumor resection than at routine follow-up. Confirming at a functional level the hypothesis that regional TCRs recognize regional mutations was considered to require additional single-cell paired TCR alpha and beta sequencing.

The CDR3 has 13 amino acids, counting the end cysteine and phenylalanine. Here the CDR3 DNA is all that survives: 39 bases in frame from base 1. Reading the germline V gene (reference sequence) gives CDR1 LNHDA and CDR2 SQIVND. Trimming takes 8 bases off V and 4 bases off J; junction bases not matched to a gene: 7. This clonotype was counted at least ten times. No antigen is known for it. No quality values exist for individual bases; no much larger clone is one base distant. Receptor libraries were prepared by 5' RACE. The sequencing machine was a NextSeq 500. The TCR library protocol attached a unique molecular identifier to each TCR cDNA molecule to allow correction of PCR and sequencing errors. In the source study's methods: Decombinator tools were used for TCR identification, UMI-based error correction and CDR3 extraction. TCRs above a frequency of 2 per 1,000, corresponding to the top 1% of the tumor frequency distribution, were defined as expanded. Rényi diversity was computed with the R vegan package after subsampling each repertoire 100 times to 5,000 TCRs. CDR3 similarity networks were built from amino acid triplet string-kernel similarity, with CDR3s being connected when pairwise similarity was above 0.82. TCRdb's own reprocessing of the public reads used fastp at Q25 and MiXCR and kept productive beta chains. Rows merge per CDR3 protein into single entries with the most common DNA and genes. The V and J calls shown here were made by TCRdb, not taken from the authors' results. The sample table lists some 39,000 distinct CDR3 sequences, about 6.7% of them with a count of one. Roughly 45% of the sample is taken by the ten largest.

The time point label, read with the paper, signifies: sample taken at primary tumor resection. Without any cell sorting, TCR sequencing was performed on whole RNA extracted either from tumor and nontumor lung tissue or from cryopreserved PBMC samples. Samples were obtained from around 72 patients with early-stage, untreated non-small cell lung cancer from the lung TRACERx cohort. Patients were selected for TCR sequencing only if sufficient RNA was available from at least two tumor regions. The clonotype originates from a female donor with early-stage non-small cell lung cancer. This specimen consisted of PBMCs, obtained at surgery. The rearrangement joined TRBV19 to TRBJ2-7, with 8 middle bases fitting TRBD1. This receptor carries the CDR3 CASSRGQEYEQYF. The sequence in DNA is TGTGCCAGTTCCCGGGGACAGGAGTACGAGCAGTACTTC.